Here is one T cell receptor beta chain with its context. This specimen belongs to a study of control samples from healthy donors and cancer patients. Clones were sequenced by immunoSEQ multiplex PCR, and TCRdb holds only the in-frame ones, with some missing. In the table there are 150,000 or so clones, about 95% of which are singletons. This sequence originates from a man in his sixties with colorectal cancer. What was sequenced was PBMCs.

The CDR3 DNA follows: TGTGCCAGCAGTTCTAGCGGGGTCGAGCAGTTCTTC. This encodes CASSSSGVEQFF. The chain couples TRBV6-6 to TRBJ2-1; 9 positions agree with TRBD2. V lost 4 bases and J lost 10; bases outside the gene matches: 2. Germline assignment: CDR1 MNHNY and CDR2 SVGAGI (reference sequence). The CDR3 has 12 residues.